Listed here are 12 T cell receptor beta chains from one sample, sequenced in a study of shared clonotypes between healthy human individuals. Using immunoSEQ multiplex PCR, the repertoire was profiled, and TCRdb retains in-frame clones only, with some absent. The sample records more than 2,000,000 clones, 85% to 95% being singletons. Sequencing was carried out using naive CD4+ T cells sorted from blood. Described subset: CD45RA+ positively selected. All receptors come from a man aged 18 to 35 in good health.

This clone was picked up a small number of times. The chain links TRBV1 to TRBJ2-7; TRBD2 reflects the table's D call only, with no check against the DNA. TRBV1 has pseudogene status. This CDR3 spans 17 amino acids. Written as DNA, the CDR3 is TGCACCAGCAGCCAAGATACCCCTAGCGTTTACAGCGGGGAGCAGTACTTC. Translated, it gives CTSSQDTPSVYSGEQYF.

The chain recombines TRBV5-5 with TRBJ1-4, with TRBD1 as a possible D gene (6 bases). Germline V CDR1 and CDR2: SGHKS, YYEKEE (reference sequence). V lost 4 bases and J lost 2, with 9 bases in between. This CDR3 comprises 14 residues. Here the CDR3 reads CASSHRVTNEKLFF. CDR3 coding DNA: TGTGCCAGCAGCCACAGGGTCACTAATGAAAAACTGTTTTTT.

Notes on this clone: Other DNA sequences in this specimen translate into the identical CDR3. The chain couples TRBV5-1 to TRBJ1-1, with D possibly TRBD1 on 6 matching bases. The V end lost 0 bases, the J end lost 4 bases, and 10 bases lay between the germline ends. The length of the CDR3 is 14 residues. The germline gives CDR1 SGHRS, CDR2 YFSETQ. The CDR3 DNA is TGCGCCAGCAGCTTGGAGGGGGGTAGCACTGAAGCTTTCTTT. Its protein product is CASSLEGGSTEAFF.

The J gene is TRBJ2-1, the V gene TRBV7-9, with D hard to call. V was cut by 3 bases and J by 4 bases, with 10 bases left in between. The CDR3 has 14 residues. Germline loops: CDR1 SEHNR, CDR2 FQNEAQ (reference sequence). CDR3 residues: CASSFLGTYNEQFF. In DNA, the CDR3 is TGTGCCAGCAGCTTTTTGGGTACATACAATGAGCAGTTCTTC.

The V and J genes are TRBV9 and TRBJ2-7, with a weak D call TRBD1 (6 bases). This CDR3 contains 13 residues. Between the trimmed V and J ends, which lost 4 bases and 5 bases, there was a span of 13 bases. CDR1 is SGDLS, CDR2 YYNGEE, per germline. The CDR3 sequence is CASSPIGGNEQYF. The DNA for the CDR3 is TGTGCCAGCAGCCCCATAGGGGGAAACGAGCAGTACTTC.

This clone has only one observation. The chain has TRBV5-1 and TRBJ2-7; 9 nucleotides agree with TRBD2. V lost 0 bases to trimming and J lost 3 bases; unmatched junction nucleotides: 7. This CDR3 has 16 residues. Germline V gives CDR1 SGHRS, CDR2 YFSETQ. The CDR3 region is CASSLAMLREGYEQYF. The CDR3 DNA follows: TGCGCCAGCAGCTTGGCCATGTTGCGGGAGGGCTACGAGCAGTACTTC.

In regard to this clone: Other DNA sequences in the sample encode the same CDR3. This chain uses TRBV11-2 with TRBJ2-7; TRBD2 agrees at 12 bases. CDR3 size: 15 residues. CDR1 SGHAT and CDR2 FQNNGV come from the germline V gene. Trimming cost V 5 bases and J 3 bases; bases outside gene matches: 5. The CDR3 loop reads CASSLGLAGVYEQYF. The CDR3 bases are TGTGCCAGCAGCCTGGGACTAGCGGGCGTCTACGAGCAGTACTTC.

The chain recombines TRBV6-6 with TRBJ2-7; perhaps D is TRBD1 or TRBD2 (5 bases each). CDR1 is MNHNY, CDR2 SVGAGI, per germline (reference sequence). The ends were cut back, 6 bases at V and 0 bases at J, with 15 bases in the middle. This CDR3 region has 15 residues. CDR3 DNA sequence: TGTGCCAGCAGCCCCCGGGACGCCCTCTCCTACGAGCAGTACTTC. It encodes CASSPRDALSYEQYF.

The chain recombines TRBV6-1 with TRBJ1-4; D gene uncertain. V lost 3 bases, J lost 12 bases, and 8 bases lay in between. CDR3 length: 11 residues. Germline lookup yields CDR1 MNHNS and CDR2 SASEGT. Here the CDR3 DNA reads TGTGCCAGCAGTGAGAGGTGGCAACTGTTTTTT. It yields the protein CASSERWQLFF.

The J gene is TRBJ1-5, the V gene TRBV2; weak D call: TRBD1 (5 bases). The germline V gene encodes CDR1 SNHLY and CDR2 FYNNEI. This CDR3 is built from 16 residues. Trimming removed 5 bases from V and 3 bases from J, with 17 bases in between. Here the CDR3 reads CASSTRGLGTNQPQHF. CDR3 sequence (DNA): TGTGCCAGCAGTACCCGGGGCCTGGGTACCAATCAGCCCCAGCATTTT.

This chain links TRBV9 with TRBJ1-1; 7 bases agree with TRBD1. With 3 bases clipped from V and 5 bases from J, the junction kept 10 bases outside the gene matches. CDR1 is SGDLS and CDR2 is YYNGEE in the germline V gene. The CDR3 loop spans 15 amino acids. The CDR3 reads CASSAQTGSGTEAFF. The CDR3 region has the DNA TGTGCCAGCAGCGCACAGACAGGGTCGGGGACTGAAGCTTTCTTT.

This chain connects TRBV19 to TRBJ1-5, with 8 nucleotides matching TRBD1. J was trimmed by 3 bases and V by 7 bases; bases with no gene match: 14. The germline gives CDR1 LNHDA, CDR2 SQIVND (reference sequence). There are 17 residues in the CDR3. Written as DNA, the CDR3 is TGTGCCAGTACCTCCACAAGAGGGACAGGTTTCAATCAGCCCCAGCATTTT. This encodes CASTSTRGTGFNQPQHF.